Below are 15 T cell receptor beta chains sequenced from a single sample in a study of liver allograft versus peripheral blood T cells. Overall study: Transplanted livers and recipients' peripheral blood had their T cell receptor repertoires compared.

A single record per CDR3 protein comes from TCRdb applying MiXCR to the reads. Among fewer than 4,500 distinct CDR3 sequences, about 14% were seen once, and the ten largest hold around 3.1%. These receptors all stem from a human patient who had a liver transplant. Some T cells could come from the graft donor.

This sequence joins TRBV20-1 and TRBJ1-4, with a tentative D call TRBD1 (5 bases). V lost 3 bases, J lost 0 bases, and 14 bases lay in between. There are 16 residues in the CDR3. Germline CDR1 is DFQATT and CDR2 is SNEGSKA (reference sequence). The CDR3 sequence: CSARGLGRSTNEKLFF. DNA for the CDR3: TGCAGTGCTAGGGGGCTCGGAAGGTCAACTAATGAAAAACTGTTTTTT.

Within the sample, this clonotype is large. V and J are TRBV29-1 and TRBJ2-2; perhaps TRBD2 as D (6 bases). The germline V gene encodes CDR1 SQVTM and CDR2 ANQGSEA. This CDR3 contains 12 residues. CDR3: CVGGQGHGELFF. The CDR3 nucleotides read TGCGTTGGAGGGCAGGGTCACGGGGAGCTGTTTTTT.

This clonotype is medium-sized. The DNA for the CDR3 is TGTGCCACCTCCTCCTACCAAGAGACCCAGTACTTC. Translation gives CATSSYQETQYF. The chain employs TRBV18 and TRBJ2-5; D uncertain. Germline V lookup: CDR1 KGHSH, CDR2 LQKENI. There are 12 residues in the CDR3. Between the trimmed V and J ends, which lost 10 bases and 0 bases, there was a span of 9 bases.

This clonotype is medium-sized by share. This rearrangement joins TRBV18 to TRBJ1-4; no reliable D call. Trimming removed 3 bases at V and 7 bases at J, with 6 bases between. Germline CDR1 reads KGHSH; CDR2 reads LQKENI. The CDR3 spans 12 residues. CDR3 amino acids: CASSPGPEKLFF. The CDR3 bases are TGTGCCAGCTCACCGGGTCCTGAAAAACTGTTTTTT.

This clonotype is labeled as medium-sized. The chain couples TRBV30 to TRBJ1-5; D unclear. Germline V gene data show CDR1 as GTSNPN and CDR2 as SVGIG (reference sequence). The CDR3 is made up of 15 amino acids. V was pared by 0 bases and J by 2 bases, with 11 bases between. The CDR3, as DNA: TGTGCCTGGAGTGTAGATCTCTGGGGCAATCAGCCCCAGCATTTT. It is translated as CAWSVDLWGNQPQHF.

This clonotype counts as medium-sized (0.01 to 0.1%). This chain links TRBV19 with TRBJ1-1; D remains unclear. Deletions cut 4 bases from V and 7 bases from J, with 7 bases between. The CDR3 is 11 amino acids. CDR1 is LNHDA, CDR2 SQIVND, per germline (reference sequence). CDR3 in DNA: TGTGCCAGTAGTACAGGATTTGAAGCTTTCTTT. The encoded protein is CASSTGFEAFF.

This clonotype is deemed medium-sized (0.01 to 0.1%). This chain connects TRBV27 to TRBJ2-1; D is perhaps TRBD1 or TRBD2 (5 bases each). The CDR3 consists of 15 residues. The V gene lost 3 bases and the J gene lost 6 bases, with 15 bases spanning the gap. Germline V CDR1 and CDR2: MNHEY, SMNVEV (reference sequence). CDR3 region: CASSFSGFGGNEQFF. As DNA, the CDR3 is TGTGCCAGCAGTTTCTCAGGGTTTGGGGGCAATGAGCAGTTCTTC.

This clonotype is deemed medium-sized. This chain uses TRBV6-5 with TRBJ1-6; unclear D gene. The V end was cut by 0 bases, the J end by 5 bases, with 8 bases between. This CDR3 comprises 15 residues. The V gene's germline CDR1 is MNHEY and CDR2 SVGAGI. In DNA form, the CDR3 reads TGTGCCAGCAGTTACTCGAGGGTTGATAATTCACCCCTCCACTTT. It specifies CASSYSRVDNSPLHF.

By share, this clonotype counts as medium-sized (0.01 to 0.1%). V is TRBV24-1 and J is TRBJ1-6; 7 positions match TRBD1. This CDR3 has 14 residues. CDR1 is KGHDR and CDR2 is SFDVKD in the germline V gene. Trimming took 8 bases from V and 8 from J; bases not matched to a gene: 8. DNA for the CDR3: TGTGCCACCAAAGGGGACAGCGCGGATTCACCCCTCCACTTT. This codes for CATKGDSADSPLHF.

This clonotype counts as medium-sized. The chain couples TRBV7-9 to TRBJ2-1; 9 positions match TRBD1. V lost 1 base to trimming and J lost 5 bases; unmatched junction nucleotides: 6. The CDR3 loop spans 16 amino acids. Germline V CDR1 and CDR2: SEHNR, FQNEAQ (reference sequence). The CDR3 reads CASSLGQGVQNNEQFF. The CDR3 DNA reads TGTGCCAGCAGCTTAGGACAGGGGGTGCAAAACAATGAGCAGTTCTTC.

This clonotype is medium-sized (0.01 to 0.1%). CDR3 region: CASTRSRLDRYEQYF. Written as DNA, the CDR3 is TGTGCCAGCACTCGAAGTCGTCTTGACCGCTACGAGCAGTACTTC. The chain carries TRBV28 and TRBJ2-7; D is uncertain. The CDR3 covers 15 residues. Germline V lookup: CDR1 MDHEN, CDR2 SYDVKM. Trimming removed 7 bases at V and 3 bases at J, with 19 bases between.

The chain recombines TRBV20-1 with TRBJ1-1, with D possibly TRBD1 on 5 matching bases. The CDR3 covers 16 residues. Germline V gene data show CDR1 as DFQATT and CDR2 as SNEGSKA (reference sequence). Trimming left V 7 bases short and J 0 bases short, with 21 bases between. The DNA of the CDR3 is TGCAGTGTTATGGCGGGGCGGAAACACATGAACACTGAAGCTTTCTTT. Residues: CSVMAGRKHMNTEAFF.

In this sample, this clonotype is medium-sized. The chain combines TRBV10-3 with TRBJ2-1, with D perhaps TRBD2 (5 bases). The CDR3 has 14 residues. Germline-derived CDR1 and CDR2 are ENHRY and SYGVKD. V was clipped by 1 base and J by 10 bases, with 14 bases between them. The chain's CDR3 is CAISEFSEGWEQFF. DNA of the CDR3: TGTGCCATCAGTGAGTTTAGTGAGGGCTGGGAGCAGTTCTTC.

This clonotype is classed as large (0.1 to 1%). This rearrangement joins TRBV6-1 to TRBJ1-6; no firm D call. Germline V gene data show CDR1 as MNHNS and CDR2 as SASEGT. V shed 7 bases and J shed 8 bases, with 24 bases lying between them. This CDR3 comprises 17 residues. The CDR3 DNA reads as TGTGCCAGCAAGGGAGCGGGTTCCCTGCCGACGGATTCACCCCTCCACTTT. This encodes CASKGAGSLPTDSPLHF.

This clonotype counts as medium-sized. V gene TRBV7-9 combines with J gene TRBJ2-5; D remains ambiguous. Germline CDR1 reads SEHNR; CDR2 reads FQNEAQ (reference sequence). The length of the CDR3 is 11 residues. Between the trimmed V and J ends, which lost 4 bases and 7 bases, there was a span of 7 bases. Here the CDR3 reads CASSSVGTQYF. The CDR3 DNA follows: TGTGCCAGCAGCTCAGTGGGGACCCAGTACTTC. Full variable domain (outside the CDR3, taken from reference TRBV7-9 and TRBJ2-5): DTGVSQNPRHKITKRGQNVTFRCDPISEHNRLYWYRQTLGQGPEFLTYFQNEAQLEKSRLLSDRFSAERPKGSFSTLEIQRTEQGDSAMYLCASSSVGTQYFGPGTRLLVL.